This is a list of T cell receptor beta chains from one sample in a study of monozygotic twins with inflammatory bowel disease. TCRdb reprocessed the 5' RACE reads and stores each CDR3 protein as one record, lacking DNA. Recorded here are 420,000 or so distinct CDR3 sequences; the top ten clones represent 2% to 2.5%. What was sequenced was blood. These receptors originate from a human donor with ulcerative colitis or Crohn's disease, or a healthy co-twin of an affected twin (not recorded which). Each CDR3 is given with its conserved first and last residue. Each record gives: V gene, CDR3 length, J gene, CDR3 protein.

v_gene: TRBV7-9; len: 16; j_gene: TRBJ2-7; CDR3aa: CASSSEQGRGAYEQYF
v_gene: TRBV12-2; len: 16; j_gene: TRBJ2-2; CDR3aa: CASRPIRDEGTGELLF
v_gene: TRBV20-1; len: 16; j_gene: TRBJ1-3; CDR3aa: CSASGTGSHAVDTIYF
v_gene: TRBV4-1; len: 14; j_gene: TRBJ1-1; CDR3aa: CASSQVEMNTEAFF
v_gene: TRBV29-1; len: 13; j_gene: TRBJ1-4; CDR3aa: CSAETGWDEKLFF
v_gene: TRBV7-9; len: 17; j_gene: TRBJ1-5; CDR3aa: CASSFIRDKGSNQPQHF
v_gene: TRBV2; len: 13; j_gene: TRBJ2-5; CDR3aa: CASSGGNPETQYF
v_gene: TRBV13; len: 16; j_gene: TRBJ2-3; CDR3aa: CASSLLAEDPTDTQYF
v_gene: TRBV9; len: 18; j_gene: TRBJ1-2; CDR3aa: CASSHTSTENRHFYGYTF
v_gene: TRBV9; len: 16; j_gene: TRBJ2-3; CDR3aa: CASSAGQGGSTDTQYF
v_gene: TRBV15; len: 17; j_gene: TRBJ2-1; CDR3aa: CATSRESVGFLAHEQFF
v_gene: TRBV27; len: 16; j_gene: TRBJ1-3; CDR3aa: CASARLDPLSGNTIYF
v_gene: TRBV5-1; len: 15; j_gene: TRBJ2-1; CDR3aa: CASSPGRISYNEQFF